This T cell receptor beta chain was identified during a study of blood T cell repertoires in COVID-19. The data were produced by immunoSEQ multiplex PCR, yet TCRdb's version contains in-frame clones alone and is incomplete. The repertoire holds 330,000 or so clones, with roughly 86% as singletons. Those who participated ranged in age from roughly 18 to 89 years and resided in about two dozen US areas. Germline lookup yields CDR1 MNHEY and CDR2 SVGAGI. The CDR3 has 12 amino acids. The germline V and J ends were trimmed by 5 bases and 9 bases, with 11 bases remaining between them. The sample was PBMCs or T cells enriched from blood (not recorded which). This clonotype was sampled from a man aged 35-49 years in a cohort exposed to, infected with or recovered from COVID-19 (not recorded which). This chain uses TRBV6-5 with TRBJ1-5; a possible D gene is TRBD1 (5 bases). CDR3 sequence (DNA): TGTGCCAGCAGTAAAAGGGGTTTGCCCCAGCATTTT. Translating it yields CASSKRGLPQHF.